The rows below give T cell receptor beta chains drawn from one sample of a study of blood T cell repertoires in COVID-19. The assay was immunoSEQ multiplex PCR, and TCRdb's table has in-frame clones only and misses some. The sample includes roughly 150,000 clones, roughly 87% of them seen just once. The sample comprised PBMCs or T cells enriched from blood (not recorded which). Receptors were obtained from a woman aged 40 to 50 who had been exposed to COVID-19. Both conserved end residues are part of each CDR3. The D gene is left open where the match is weak. Not all rows give a size; the values are once, few, many and, for expanded clones, a class.

clone_size d_call j_call v_call cdr3_nt cdr3_aa
. TRBD2 TRBJ2-1 TRBV24-1 TGTGCCACCAGTGATTCCCAGCGGGGGCTTAATGAGCAGTTCTTC CATSDSQRGLNEQFF
. TRBD1 TRBJ2-2 TRBV19 TGTGCCAGTAGTATCCCACAGGGGACGAACACCGGGGAGCTGTTTTTT CASSIPQGTNTGELFF
. TRBD1 TRBJ1-2 TRBV2 TGTGCCAGCAGTTCCCTCGGACAGGGGGCGGGCTACACCTTC CASSSLGQGAGYTF
. . TRBJ2-5 TRBV15 TGTGCCACCAGCAGAGATTCGGGGGTTCCAGAGACCCAGTACTTC CATSRDSGVPETQYF
. . TRBJ1-5 TRBV7-9 TGTGCCAGCAGCCAATACAGGGATACCTCCGGAGGCAATCAGCCCCAGCATTTT CASSQYRDTSGGNQPQHF
. . TRBJ2-1 TRBV6-2/TRBV6-3 TGTGCCAGCAGTTTATTAGACTACAATGAGCAGTTCTTC CASSLLDYNEQFF
. . TRBJ2-1 TRBV5-1 TGCGCCAGCAGCGAAGGGGAATACAATGAGCAGTTCTTC CASSEGEYNEQFF
. TRBD1 TRBJ1-2 TRBV29-1 TGCAGCGTTCGAGGGGGCACCGAGGGGAACTATGGCTACACCTTC CSVRGGTEGNYGYTF
. . TRBJ1-6 TRBV3-1/TRBV3-2 TGTGCCAGCAGCCAAGATTGGCTTAATTCACCCCTCCACTTT CASSQDWLNSPLHF
. TRBD2 TRBJ2-2 TRBV10-1 TGCGCCAGCAGTGAGTCCGGGCGGGGGGGCCCCGACACCGGGGAGCTGTTTTTT CASSESGRGGPDTGELFF
. . TRBJ2-7 TRBV3-1/TRBV3-2 TGTGCCAGCAGCCAAGATAGGAGGAACGAGCAGTACTTC CASSQDRRNEQYF
. TRBD2 TRBJ2-1 TRBV6-5 TGTGCCAGCAGCCCGGGGGGTTTTGTGGAACAGTTCTTC CASSPGGFVEQFF
once TRBD1 TRBJ2-3 TRBV5-4 TGTGCCAGCAGATCCGCGGGACAGGGCAGTGTAGGAGATACGCAGTATTTT CASRSAGQGSVGDTQYF
. . TRBJ1-2 TRBV4-1 TGCGCCAGCAGCCAGACGGTGGGAGACTATGGCTACACCTTC CASSQTVGDYGYTF
. TRBD2 TRBJ2-3 TRBV7-2 TGTGCCAGCAGCTTAGCGGCGGGAGCCACAGATACGCAGTATTTT CASSLAAGATDTQYF
. . TRBJ1-6 TRBV4-3 TGCGCCAGCAGCCAAGAGTGGGCCTCCTATAATTCACCCCTCCACTTT CASSQEWASYNSPLHF
. TRBD1 TRBJ1-5 TRBV11-2 TGTGCCAGCAGCCCGTCCGGACAGGGGCAGCCCCAGCATTTT CASSPSGQGQPQHF
. TRBD1 TRBJ1-6 TRBV5-1 TGCGCCAGCAGCCTCGGACAGGGGGGGAATTCACCCCTCCACTTT CASSLGQGGNSPLHF
. TRBD1 TRBJ2-1 TRBV4-1 TGCGCCAGCAGCTCCCGGGACAGGGAAGCCAATGAGCAGTTCTTC CASSSRDREANEQFF
. TRBD1 TRBJ1-4 TRBV12-5 TGTGCTAGTGGACACATCCAGAGTGTGACAGGGAGGAGGACTAATGAAAAACTGTTTTTT CASGHIQSVTGRRTNEKLFF
few TRBD1 TRBJ1-1 TRBV25-1 TGTGCCAGCATTCCGGGGACAGGTAACTTCCAGGGTTCTGAAGCTTTCTTT CASIPGTGNFQGSEAFF
. . TRBJ2-7 TRBV18 TGTGCCAGCTCCCGGAAATCGGGACACAACTACGAGCAGTACTTC CASSRKSGHNYEQYF
. TRBD1 TRBJ2-6 TRBV28 TGTGCCAGCACCCGGACAGGGAGCTCTGGGGCCAACGTCCTGACTTTC CASTRTGSSGANVLTF
. . TRBJ2-3 TRBV11-2 TGTGCCAGCAGCCCCGGGGCAGGGGCCACCACAGATACGCAGTATTTT CASSPGAGATTDTQYF
. TRBD1 TRBJ1-2 TRBV3-1/TRBV3-2 TGTGCCAGCAGCCGGACAGGGGGCATCTACACCTTC CASSRTGGIYTF
. . TRBJ1-4 TRBV5-4 TGTGCCAGCAGCCTCCACGAGGAAAAACTGTTTTTT CASSLHEEKLFF
. . TRBJ2-3 TRBV28 TGTGCCAGCAGTCTCCTAACTAGCAAAGAAACGCAGTATTTT CASSLLTSKETQYF
. . TRBJ2-7 TRBV6-5 TGTGCAACAGAGGGTCGTCGGTCCTACGAGCAGTACTTC CATEGRRSYEQYF
. . TRBJ2-5 TRBV7-2 TGTGCCAGCAGCTTATTTCGGCAGGTACAAGAGACCCAGTACTTC CASSLFRQVQETQYF
. . TRBJ1-4 TRBV7-4 TGTGCCAGCAGCTTAGGAAGGCAGACAGAAAATGAAAAACTGTTTTTT CASSLGRQTENEKLFF
. . TRBJ2-1 TRBV7-6 TGTGCCAGCAGCCCTTACTCCTACAATGAGCAGTTCTTC CASSPYSYNEQFF
few TRBD1 TRBJ1-3 TRBV6-5 TGTGCCAGCATCTTAGACAGGGTCGGAAACACCATATATTTT CASILDRVGNTIYF
. TRBD2 TRBJ2-3 TRBV5-6 TGTGCCAGCAGCCCCAGGCGGGAGAAGGGGGATACGCAGTATTTT CASSPRREKGDTQYF
. TRBD2 TRBJ2-3 TRBV7-9 TGTGCCAGCAGCCCTGGGGGGGACGGCGGTACGCAGTATTTT CASSPGGDGGTQYF
. TRBD1 TRBJ2-7 TRBV23-1 TGCGCCAGCAGTCAATCCCTTGAGACAGGGTTGTGTAACTCCTACGAGCAGTACTTC CASSQSLETGLCNSYEQYF
. . TRBJ1-2 TRBV1 TGCACCAGCAGCCCTCCGGGACAGTCATTCTATGGCTACACCTTC CTSSPPGQSFYGYTF
. TRBD2 TRBJ2-1 TRBV9 TGTGCCAGCAGCGTCCTAGCGGGTGGTGGAGGTGAGCAGTTCTTC CASSVLAGGGGEQFF
. TRBD2 TRBJ2-1 TRBV5-4 TGTGCCAGCAGCCATGGACTAGCGGGGAGTACGGATGAGCAGTTCTTC CASSHGLAGSTDEQFF
. TRBD1 TRBJ1-4 TRBV11-2 TGTGCCAGCAGCTTAGACGTACGATATACAGGGGAGAATGAAAAACTGTTTTTT CASSLDVRYTGENEKLFF
. TRBD1 TRBJ2-1 TRBV19 TGTGCCGGGGGACAGGGGGCTGGAAATGAGCAGTTCTTC CAGGQGAGNEQFF
. TRBD1 TRBJ1-2 TRBV10-1 TGCGCCAGAAAGACAGGGTTCCTTTATGGCTACACCTTC CARKTGFLYGYTF
. . TRBJ2-1 TRBV10-3 TGTGCCATCGAACGAGGAGGGACCAACGGTGAGCAGTTCTTC CAIERGGTNGEQFF
few TRBD1 TRBJ1-5 TRBV2 TGTGCCAGCAGTGGGACAGGGGCCCCCAGGCCCCAGCATTTT CASSGTGAPRPQHF
. . TRBJ1-1 TRBV2 TGTGCCAGCAGTGTGGTTCCGGGGGGTGGTGACACTGAAGCTTTCTTT CASSVVPGGGDTEAFF
few TRBD2 TRBJ2-7 TRBV10-1 TGCGCCAGCGGGGACTACTCCTACGAGCAGTACTTC CASGDYSYEQYF
. . TRBJ1-5 TRBV2 TGTGCCAGCAGCGACGACAGGTGGAGGCAGCCCCAGCATTTT CASSDDRWRQPQHF
once . TRBJ1-1 TRBV21-1 TGTGCCAGCCGAAATCGGGGGAGCACTGAAGCTTTCTTT CASRNRGSTEAFF
once . TRBJ2-3 TRBV10-2 TGCGCCAGCAGTGCTGTAGGCACAGATACGCAGTATTTT CASSAVGTDTQYF
once TRBD1 TRBJ2-7 TRBV5-6 TGTGCCAGCAGCCCGGCCGGGACAGGCTTCGGCGAGCAGTACTTC CASSPAGTGFGEQYF